The 7 T cell receptor beta chains below all came from one sample that was sequenced in a study of cytomegalovirus exposure and HLA in healthy donors. The PCR employed 60 Vbeta primers together with 13 Jbeta primers. Sequencing used immunoSEQ multiplex PCR; TCRdb keeps in-frame clones, though not all of them. The profile shows 90,000 to 100,000 clones, 50% to 75% of them singletons. Sequencing was performed on PBMCs. Receptors were obtained from a man under 40 in good health and CMV-seronegative.

The chain uses TRBV2 and TRBJ2-1; tentatively, D is TRBD2 (6 bases). The CDR3 has 15 residues. CDR1 is SNHLY and CDR2 is FYNNEI in the germline V gene. Trimming stripped 6 bases from V and 7 bases from J, with 19 bases between. In DNA, the CDR3 is TGTGCCAGCAGCCTAGGGACTTCAGTGATGAATGAGCAGTTCTTC. Translation: CASSLGTSVMNEQFF.

The gene calls are TRBV11-2 and TRBJ2-5; 8 bases match TRBD2. Judging by the DNA end, TRBJ2-7 fits better; the J call may be wrong. The CDR3 runs 15 residues. Germline V gene data show CDR1 as SGHAT and CDR2 as FQNNGV. The CDR3 loop reads CASSQTSGGAYEQYF. The DNA of the CDR3 is TGTGCCAGCAGCCAAACTAGCGGAGGGGCCTACGAGCAGTACTTC.

The chain recombines TRBV9 with TRBJ2-1; 12 bases align to TRBD2. Germline CDR1 reads SGDLS; CDR2 reads YYNGEE. V gave up 0 bases and J gave up 10 bases; unmatched junction bases: 8. This CDR3 has 16 residues. The DNA of the CDR3 is TGTGCCAGCAGCGTAGAGTCTAGCGGGGGGGCAGGGGAGCAGTTCTTC. Translating it yields CASSVESSGGAGEQFF.

The V gene is TRBV11-3, the J gene TRBJ2-7, with D perhaps TRBD2 (6 bases). V lost 0 bases and J 3 bases, leaving 12 bases between the germline ends. Germline V gene sequence: CDR1 SGHNT, CDR2 YENEEA. CDR3 length equals 15 residues. As DNA, the CDR3 is TGTGCCAGCAGCTTAGAGGCGGGGCCGGTCTACGAGCAGTACTTC. This gives the protein CASSLEAGPVYEQYF.

Regarding this clone: At one end the junction does not follow the germline gene, possibly because of a read error. The chain recombines TRBV7-7 with TRBJ1-1; 7 bases align to TRBD1. The CDR3 is made up of 17 amino acids. The V gene's germline CDR1 is SSHAT and CDR2 FNYEAQ (reference sequence). CDR3 in DNA: TGTGCTAGCAGCTCGGACCCCCCAGGGGGTGGGGACACTGAAGCTTTCTTT. Translating gives CASSSDPPGGGDTEAFF. The variable domain in full, completed from reference TRBV7-7 and TRBJ1-1, reads GAGVSQSPRYKVTKRGQDVTLRCDPISSHATLYWYQQALGQGPEFLTYFNYEAQPDKSGLPSDRFSAERPEGSISTLTIQRTEQRDSAMYRCASSSDPPGGGDTEAFFGQGTRLTVV.

The chain combines TRBV7-2 with TRBJ1-6, with D unresolved. This CDR3 region has 18 residues. Per the germline V gene, CDR1 is SGHTA and CDR2 is FQGNSA. Trimming left V 2 bases short and J 0 bases short, with 14 bases between. The CDR3 reads CASSLRNSFRSYNSPLHF. The CDR3 bases are TGTGCCAGCAGCTTAAGAAACTCCTTCCGCTCCTATAATTCACCCCTCCACTTT.

This clone has just a few counts. The DNA of the CDR3 is TGTGCCAGCAGACGCTCCGGCGGGGGGAAAGTCACTGAAGCTTTCTTT. Its protein product is CASRRSGGGKVTEAFF. This sequence joins TRBV28 and TRBJ1-1; D is perhaps TRBD1 (5 bases). The V gene's germline CDR1 is MDHEN and CDR2 SYDVKM. CDR3 length equals 16 residues. V was pared by 6 bases and J by 4 bases, with 21 bases between.